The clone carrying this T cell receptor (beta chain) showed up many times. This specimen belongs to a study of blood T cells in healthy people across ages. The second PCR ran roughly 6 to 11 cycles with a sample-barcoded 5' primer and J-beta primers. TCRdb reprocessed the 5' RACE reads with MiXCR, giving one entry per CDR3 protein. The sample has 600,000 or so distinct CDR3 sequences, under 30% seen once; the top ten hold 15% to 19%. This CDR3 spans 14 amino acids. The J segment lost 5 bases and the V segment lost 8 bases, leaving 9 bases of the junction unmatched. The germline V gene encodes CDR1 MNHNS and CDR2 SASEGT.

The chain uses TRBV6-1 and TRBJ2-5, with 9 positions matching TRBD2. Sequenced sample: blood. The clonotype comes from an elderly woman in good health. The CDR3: CASGPGLARETQYF. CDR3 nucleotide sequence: TGTGCCAGCGGACCGGGACTAGCCAGGGAGACCCAGTACTTC.